This TCR beta chain appears in the sequencing data of a study of blood T cell repertoires in COVID-19. Study information: Both acute and convalescent COVID-19 samples were obtained from the United States, Italy and Spain. PBMCs, B-cell-depleted T cells, or T cells provided the cDNA or gDNA that made up the material.

In the authors' workflow: Scientists estimated how many nucleated cells there were by amplifying reference gene primers. Using immunoSEQ multiplex PCR, the repertoire was profiled, and TCRdb retains in-frame clones only, with some absent. D and trimming were read from the DNA, whereas the V and J calls and clone size are those reported in that table. The sample holds about 100,000 clones, 88% seen once. CDR1 and CDR2 (germline): MDHEN, SYDVKM. V lost 8 bases to trimming and J lost 6 bases, with 16 bases between them. The length of the CDR3 is 14 residues. The V call is TRBV28, the J call TRBJ1-4; weak D call: TRBD1 (6 bases). Input material: peripheral blood. The sequence came from a man aged 45-65 years with active or convalescent COVID-19. The CDR3 reads CASGQGLEDEKLFF. CDR3 nucleotide sequence: TGTGCCAGCGGGCAGGGGCTGGAGGATGAAAAACTGTTTTTT. The full variable domain, rest sourced from reference TRBV28 and TRBJ1-4, is DVKVTQSSRYLVKRTGEKVFLECVQDMDHENMFWYRQDPGLGLRLIYFSYDVKMKEKGDIPEGYSVSREKKERFSLILESASTNQTSMYLCASGQGLEDEKLFFGSGTQLSVL.